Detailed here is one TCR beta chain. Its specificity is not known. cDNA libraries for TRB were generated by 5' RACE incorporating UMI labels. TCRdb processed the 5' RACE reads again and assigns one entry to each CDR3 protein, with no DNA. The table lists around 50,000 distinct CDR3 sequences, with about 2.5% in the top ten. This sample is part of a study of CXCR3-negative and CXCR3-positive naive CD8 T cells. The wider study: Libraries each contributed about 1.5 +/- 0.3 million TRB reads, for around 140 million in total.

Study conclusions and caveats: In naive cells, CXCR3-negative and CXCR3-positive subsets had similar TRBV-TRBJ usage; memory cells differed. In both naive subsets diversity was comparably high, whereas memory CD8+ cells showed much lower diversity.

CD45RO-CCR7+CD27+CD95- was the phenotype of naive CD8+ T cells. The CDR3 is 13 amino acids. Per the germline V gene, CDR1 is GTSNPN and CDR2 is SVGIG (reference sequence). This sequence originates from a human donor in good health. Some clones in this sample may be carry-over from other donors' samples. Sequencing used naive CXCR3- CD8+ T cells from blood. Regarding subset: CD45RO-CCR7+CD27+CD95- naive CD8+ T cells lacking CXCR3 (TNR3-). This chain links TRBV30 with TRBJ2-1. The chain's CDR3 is CAWNDSPQNEQFF.